These T cell receptor beta chains were read from a single sample in a study of yellow fever vaccine responses in identical twins. One entry per CDR3 protein results from TCRdb running MiXCR on the RT-PCR reads. The repertoire holds some 2,500 distinct CDR3 sequences, roughly nine tenths seen once, with more than 1.5% in the top ten. Here the sequenced sample was T cells from blood (PBMCs), unsorted or a sorted subset (not recorded which), taken before or after yellow fever vaccination (not recorded which). These receptors were collected from a female donor who received the yellow fever vaccine. The CDR3 runs from the conserved cysteine through the conserved F or W. A D gene is named only where the DNA matches it firmly. A row's size may be missing; if present it is once, few, many or a size class.

>15|TRBJ2-2|-|TRBV11-3|once
CASSLVGAVTGELFF
TGTGCCAGCAGCTTAGTAGGGGCAGTCACCGGGGAGCTGTTTTTT
>16|TRBJ2-1|-|TRBV7-3|-
CASSLTSGPRGNEQFF
TGTGCCAGCAGCTTAACGAGCGGGCCAAGGGGGAATGAGCAGTTCTTC
>14|TRBJ2-5|TRBD1|TRBV10-3|once
CAISGTGKQETQYF
TGTGCCATCAGTGGGACAGGAAAGCAAGAGACCCAGTACTTC
>16|TRBJ1-5|-|TRBV19|-
CASSIGAERGNQPQHF
TGTGCCAGTAGTATCGGGGCGGAGAGGGGCAATCAGCCCCAGCATTTT
>13|TRBJ2-1|-|TRBV7-3|-
CASSSLRGNEQFF
TGTGCCAGCAGCTCCCTACGGGGAAATGAGCAGTTCTTC
>14|TRBJ2-1|TRBD2|TRBV12-3/TRBV12-4|-
CASSGSGSPYEQFF
TGTGCCAGCAGTGGGAGCGGGAGCCCCTACGAGCAGTTCTTC
>16|TRBJ1-1|-|TRBV6-5|few
CASSYSLVGARTEAFF
TGTGCCAGCAGTTACAGCCTCGTAGGGGCACGCACTGAAGCTTTCTTT
>15|TRBJ2-7|-|TRBV3-1|-
CASSSLHSPLYEQYF
TGTGCCAGCAGCTCCCTGCATTCACCCCTCTACGAGCAGTACTTC
>14|TRBJ2-7|TRBD1|TRBV7-6|-
CASSPDRGPYEQYF
TGTGCCAGCAGCCCCGACAGGGGACCCTACGAGCAGTACTTC
>17|TRBJ2-6|TRBD1|TRBV13|-
CASIPGQGAAGANVLTF
TGTGCCAGCATTCCAGGACAGGGGGCGGCTGGGGCCAACGTCCTGACTTTC
>17|TRBJ1-6|TRBD1|TRBV11-1|-
CASSLSTGISYNSPLHF
TGTGCCAGCAGCTTATCGACAGGGATATCCTATAATTCACCCCTCCACTTT
>15|TRBJ2-7|-|TRBV29-1|once
CSVEDRKGPRYEQYF
TGCAGCGTTGAAGATCGGAAAGGCCCTCGCTACGAGCAGTACTTC
>13|TRBJ1-5|-|TRBV28|-
CASSFGPNQPQHF
TGTGCCAGCAGTTTCGGGCCCAATCAGCCCCAGCATTTT
>15|TRBJ1-5|-|TRBV14|-
CASSPGQFSNQPQHF
TGTGCCAGCAGCCCTGGACAATTTAGCAATCAGCCCCAGCATTTT
>15|TRBJ2-1|TRBD1|TRBV5-5|-
CASSLDQGVYSEQFF
TGTGCCAGCAGCTTGGACCAGGGGGTTTATAGTGAGCAGTTCTTC
>13|TRBJ1-2|-|TRBV9|-
CASSVATNYGYTF
TGTGCCAGCAGCGTAGCAACTAACTATGGCTACACCTTC
>13|TRBJ1-2|-|TRBV23-1|few
CARNPGFNYGYTF
TGCGCCAGAAACCCAGGATTTAACTATGGCTACACCTTC
>11|TRBJ1-1|-|TRBV15|-
CATSRFTEAFF
TGTGCCACCAGCAGATTTACTGAAGCTTTCTTT
>15|TRBJ1-2|-|TRBV12-3/TRBV12-4|few
CASREGHGANYGYTF
TGTGCCAGCAGGGAGGGGCATGGAGCTAACTATGGCTACACCTTC
>16|TRBJ2-3|-|TRBV7-6|-
CASSLSAVLTTDTQYF
TGTGCCAGCAGCTTATCTGCGGTCCTAACCACAGATACGCAGTATTTT
>14|TRBJ2-5|-|TRBV5-4|-
CASSLVGTQETQYF
TGTGCCAGCAGCTTGGTAGGGACGCAAGAGACCCAGTACTTC
>17|TRBJ2-1|TRBD2|TRBV14|once
CASSHGSGGAVYNEQFF
TGTGCCAGCAGCCACGGTAGCGGGGGGGCCGTCTACAATGAGCAGTTCTTC
>13|TRBJ1-1|-|TRBV10-3|-
CAISESTRPEAFF
TGTGCCATCAGTGAGTCTACTAGGCCTGAAGCTTTCTTT
>19|TRBJ2-1|-|TRBV10-3|-
CAISDRASPLISSYNEQFF
TGTGCCATCAGTGACAGGGCTAGCCCCCTAATCAGCTCCTACAATGAGCAGTTCTTC
>12|TRBJ2-7|-|TRBV29-1|-
CSVETDSYEQYF
TGCAGCGTTGAGACTGATTCCTACGAGCAGTACTTC
>13|TRBJ1-1|-|TRBV29-1|-
CSASGTGNTEAFF
TGCAGCGCCTCGGGGACGGGGAACACTGAAGCTTTCTTT
>17|TRBJ1-2|-|TRBV18|-
CASPKNPTLQTPSGYTF
TGTGCCAGCCCTAAAAACCCTACACTTCAGACGCCAAGCGGCTACACCTTC
>15|TRBJ2-1|TRBD2|TRBV7-9|-
CASSRGGSSYNEQFF
TGTGCCAGCAGCCGCGGGGGTAGCTCCTACAATGAGCAGTTCTTC
>14|TRBJ2-3|-|TRBV13|-
CATGQNLITDTQYF
TGTGCCACCGGACAGAACTTAATCACAGATACGCAGTATTTT
>15|TRBJ1-4|-|TRBV11-3|-
CASSATTGNNEKLFF
TGTGCCAGCAGCGCGACAACAGGGAATAATGAAAAACTGTTTTTT
>14|TRBJ2-3|TRBD1|TRBV2|-
CASSADRGADTQYF
TGTGCCAGCAGTGCGGACAGGGGGGCAGATACGCAGTATTTT
>11|TRBJ2-5|-|TRBV29-1|-
CSVSGEETQYF
TGCAGCGTTTCGGGGGAAGAGACCCAGTACTTC
>13|TRBJ1-1|TRBD1|TRBV6-1|-
CASLRDRGREAFF
TGTGCCAGCCTCCGGGACAGGGGCCGCGAAGCTTTCTTT
>13|TRBJ1-2|-|TRBV10-1|-
CASSLDGKYGYTF
TGCGCCAGCAGTCTGGACGGAAAATATGGCTACACCTTC
>15|TRBJ1-4|TRBD1|TRBV28|-
CASSRGYLTGGKLFF
TGTGCCAGCAGTCGGGGGTACTTAACAGGGGGAAAACTGTTTTTT
>15|TRBJ2-7|TRBD1|TRBV18|-
CASSPLGQGASEQYF
TGTGCCAGCTCACCATTAGGACAGGGGGCAAGTGAGCAGTACTTC
>11|TRBJ2-5|-|TRBV18|-
CASSSQETQYF
TGTGCCAGCTCATCGCAAGAGACCCAGTACTTC
>15|TRBJ2-2|-|TRBV5-6|-
CASSFPNANTGELFF
TGTGCCAGCAGCTTCCCCAACGCGAACACCGGGGAGCTGTTTTTT
>12|TRBJ2-3|-|TRBV13|-
CASSLYSDTQYF
TGTGCCAGCAGCTTATACTCAGATACGCAGTATTTT
>13|TRBJ1-1|-|TRBV3-1|-
CASSPGRFSEAFF
TGTGCCAGCAGCCCTGGGAGATTCTCTGAAGCTTTCTTT
>11|TRBJ2-1|-|TRBV12-3/TRBV12-4|-
CASSSGSHVFF
TGTGCCAGCAGTTCGGGTAGCCACGTGTTCTTC
>14|TRBJ1-2|-|TRBV5-1|-
CASSLDQIAYGYTF
TGCGCCAGCAGCTTGGATCAGATTGCCTATGGCTACACCTTC
>15|TRBJ2-3|-|TRBV14|-
CASSQFGWGGDTQYF
TGTGCCAGCAGCCAATTCGGGTGGGGCGGCGATACGCAGTATTTT
>17|TRBJ2-5|-|TRBV20-1|-
CSARDRSNTLYQETQYF
TGCAGTGCTAGAGATCGGTCTAACACCCTGTACCAAGAGACCCAGTACTTC
>13|TRBJ1-1|TRBD1|TRBV10-3|-
CAISTGTGGYAFF
TGTGCCATCAGCACCGGGACAGGGGGGTACGCTTTCTTT
>15|TRBJ1-1|-|TRBV2|-
CASSDAGAVNTEAFF
TGTGCCAGCAGTGACGCAGGGGCCGTGAACACTGAAGCTTTCTTT
>14|TRBJ1-1|-|TRBV6-9|-
CASRPSRRVTEAFF
TGTGCCAGCAGACCCTCCCGAAGGGTCACTGAAGCTTTCTTT
>16|TRBJ1-3|TRBD1|TRBV6-1|few
CASSTTGQGPGNTIYF
TGTGCCAGCAGTACAACCGGACAGGGCCCTGGAAACACCATATATTTT
>14|TRBJ2-1|-|TRBV18|-
CASSPPPGVNEQFF
TGTGCCAGCTCACCACCGCCGGGGGTAAATGAGCAGTTCTTC
>16|TRBJ2-1|-|TRBV4-2|-
CASSERTRMSYNEQFF
TGTGCCAGCAGCGAGAGGACACGGATGTCCTACAATGAGCAGTTCTTC